The clone carrying this T cell receptor (beta chain) was found once. Documented time point: pretreatment peripheral blood. Here immunoSEQ multiplex PCR was the method, and the copy in TCRdb shows in-frame clones only, minus some. The data contain around 130,000 clones, roughly 80% of them singletons. The CDR3 has 13 residues. After removal of 7 bases from V and 4 bases from J, the junction contained 3 bases not matched to a gene. The germline gives CDR1 LNHDA, CDR2 SQIVND (reference sequence). These data belong to a study of PD-L1 blockade in urothelial cancer. The receptor comes from a man between 45 and 60 years old with urothelial cancer. The sample in question was PBMCs, obtained around atezolizumab (anti-PD-L1) treatment. V and J are TRBV19 and TRBJ2-1, with TRBD1 matching over 8 bases. The CDR3 DNA is TGTGCCAGTAAGGGACAGGAGTACAATGAGCAGTTCTTC. Translation: CASKGQEYNEQFF.